These 5 T cell receptor beta chains originate from one sample sequenced in a study of somatic mutations in cytotoxic T cells in rheumatoid arthritis (dated 2017 in TCRdb). The library was made by the immunoSEQ multiplex PCR assay. TCRdb holds this immuneACCESS table with in-frame rearrangements only. Some clones are missing; in checked studies, unresolved V genes explain under half, and the rest has no known cause. Across this sample there are 15,000 to 20,000 clones, with approximately 79% seen only once. Roughly 22% of the sample comes from the top ten. Sequences were obtained from CD8+ T cells sorted from blood. The receptors derive from an adult with rheumatoid arthritis.

This clone was detected only a few times. The V call is TRBV7-9, the J call TRBJ2-7, with TRBD1 matching over 10 bases. Trimming cost V 2 bases and J 5 bases; bases outside gene matches: 3. CDR1 and CDR2 (germline): SEHNR, FQNEAQ (reference sequence). The length of the CDR3 is 14 residues. The CDR3 coding sequence is TGTGCCAGCAGCTTACCGGGACAGGGGCACGAGCAGTACTTC. It specifies CASSLPGQGHEQYF.

V and J are TRBV19 and TRBJ1-1; D is possibly TRBD1 (5 bases). The germline V and J ends were trimmed by 9 bases and 7 bases, with 15 bases remaining between them. CDR1 is LNHDA, CDR2 SQIVND, per germline (reference sequence). The CDR3 has 12 residues. The CDR3 is CASVRGYDEAFF. The DNA for the CDR3 is TGTGCCAGCGTGAGGGGATATGATGAAGCTTTCTTT.

This clone was counted between two and nine times. The genes are TRBV27 and TRBJ1-2; 8 nucleotides line up with TRBD1. The CDR3 has 13 amino acids. Losses at the gene ends were 5 bases for V and 5 bases for J; bases not matched to a gene: 4. Germline CDR1 and CDR2: MNHEY and SMNVEV (reference sequence). In nucleotides, the CDR3 is TGTGCCAGCAGTGCCAGGACAGGGTATGGCTACACCTTC. Protein: CASSARTGYGYTF.

This clone has a single count. This chain uses TRBV4-3 with TRBJ2-1, with TRBD1 matching over 11 bases. Germline CDR1 is LGHNA and CDR2 is YSLEER. The V segment lost 3 bases and the J segment 6 bases; nucleotides outside the gene matches: 4. The CDR3 totals 15 residues. CDR3 protein: CASSQDRGLGNEQFF. The CDR3 coding sequence is TGCGCCAGCAGCCAGGACAGGGGGCTCGGCAATGAGCAGTTCTTC.

Here the CDR3 DNA reads TGTGCCAGCAGCGTAGCTACCCAGAGACCCTACAATGAGCAGTTCTTC. This encodes CASSVATQRPYNEQFF. The chain links TRBV9 to TRBJ2-1, with D unresolved. This CDR3 is built from 16 residues. CDR1 and CDR2 from the germline V gene are SGDLS and YYNGEE. With 0 bases removed from V and 2 bases from J, the gap between germline ends came to 12 bases. The whole variable domain, remainder taken from reference TRBV9 and TRBJ2-1, is DSGVTQTPKHLITATGQRVTLRCSPRSGDLSVYWYQQSLDQGLQFLIQYYNGEERAKGNILERFSAQQFPDLHSELNLSSLELGDSALYFCASSVATQRPYNEQFFGPGTRLTVL.